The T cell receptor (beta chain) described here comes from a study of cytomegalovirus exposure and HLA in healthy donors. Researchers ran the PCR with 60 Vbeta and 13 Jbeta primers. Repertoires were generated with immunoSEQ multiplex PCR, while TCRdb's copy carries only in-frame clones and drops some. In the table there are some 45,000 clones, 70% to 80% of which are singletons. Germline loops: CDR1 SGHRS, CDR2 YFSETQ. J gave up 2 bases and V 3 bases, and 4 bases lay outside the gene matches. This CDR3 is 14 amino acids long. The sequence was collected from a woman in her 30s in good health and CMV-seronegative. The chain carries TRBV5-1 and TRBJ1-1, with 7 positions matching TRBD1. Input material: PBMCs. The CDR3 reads CASSSGQPNTEAFF. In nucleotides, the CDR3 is TGCGCCAGCAGCTCGGGACAGCCAAACACTGAAGCTTTCTTT.